Here is one T cell receptor (beta chain) with its context. Only one base separates this from a far larger clonotype, so it likely reflects a read error. The sample is drawn from a study of blood T cells in healthy people across ages. The CDR3 is 13 residues long. A second PCR, run for about 6 to 11 cycles, used a sample-barcoded 5' primer plus a J-beta primer mix. TCRdb passed the 5' RACE reads through MiXCR, listing each CDR3 protein once. The sample holds 1.2 million to 1.5 million distinct CDR3 sequences, 42% seen once. The receptor was isolated from a young woman in good health. The chain combines TRBV12-3 or TRBV12-4 with TRBJ1-2; perhaps TRBD1 as D (5 bases). The material sequenced was blood. The DNA of the CDR3 is TGTGCCAACAGTTTAGGGGCTAACTATGGCTACACCTTC. Amino acids: CANSLGANYGYTF.